These T cell receptor beta chains were read from a single sample in a study of graft-versus-host responses after intestinal transplantation. The data were produced by immunoSEQ multiplex PCR, yet TCRdb's version contains in-frame clones alone and is incomplete. The data show tens of thousands of clones, around 95% seen once. These TCRs are of unknown antigen specificity. This specimen was unstimulated CD8+ T cells sorted from spleen or lymph node cells, taken before transplant. The source of these receptors is a human donor who was the organ donor for an intestinal transplant. Both conserved end residues are part of each CDR3. Each record gives: D gene, clone size, V gene, J gene, CDR3 protein, CDR3 DNA. A D gene is named only where the DNA matches it firmly. Size tells how often a clone was seen (once, few, many) or the class of an expanded clone, and some rows leave it out.

D: -; size: -; V: TRBV19; J: TRBJ2-2; CDR3: CASSSHLGAGELFF; DNA: TGTGCCAGTAGTTCTCATCTTGGAGCCGGGGAGCTGTTTTTT
D: -; size: -; V: TRBV28; J: TRBJ2-3; CDR3: CASSVTVSADTQYF; DNA: TGTGCCAGCAGTGTGACAGTATCCGCAGATACGCAGTATTTT
D: TRBD2; size: -; V: TRBV10-2; J: TRBJ2-1; CDR3: CASSASGDNEQFF; DNA: TGCGCCAGCAGTGCTAGCGGGGACAATGAGCAGTTCTTC
D: -; size: -; V: TRBV13; J: TRBJ1-2; CDR3: CASSGGDYGYTF; DNA: TGTGCCAGCTCCGGAGGGGACTATGGCTACACCTTC
D: TRBD1; size: -; V: TRBV14; J: TRBJ1-6; CDR3: CASSPTGSGSPLHF; DNA: TGTGCCAGCAGCCCGACAGGGTCTGGTTCACCCCTCCACTTT
D: -; size: -; V: TRBV11-2; J: TRBJ1-1; CDR3: CASTIEGVPEAFF; DNA: TGTGCCAGCACCATAGAGGGGGTCCCAGAAGCTTTCTTT
D: TRBD2; size: -; V: TRBV4-3; J: TRBJ2-7; CDR3: CASSQAGTSGTYEQYF; DNA: TGCGCCAGCAGCCAAGCGGGGACTAGCGGAACCTACGAGCAGTACTTC
D: -; size: -; V: TRBV4-3; J: TRBJ1-4; CDR3: CASSQDRGPAEKLFF; DNA: TGCGCCAGCAGCCAAGATCGAGGGCCCGCTGAAAAACTGTTTTTT
D: -; size: -; V: TRBV27; J: TRBJ1-5; CDR3: CASSLLSSSGGNQPQHF; DNA: TGTGCCAGCAGTTTACTCTCCTCCTCAGGAGGCAATCAGCCCCAGCATTTT
D: TRBD2; size: once; V: TRBV6-1; J: TRBJ2-7; CDR3: CASSENSGGAYEQYF; DNA: TGTGCCAGCAGTGAGAATAGCGGGGGAGCCTACGAGCAGTACTTC
D: -; size: -; V: TRBV4-2; J: TRBJ2-2; CDR3: CASSQDPGITGELFF; DNA: TGTGCCAGCAGCCAAGATCCAGGGATTACCGGGGAGCTGTTTTTT
D: -; size: -; V: TRBV14; J: TRBJ2-5; CDR3: CASSPWVGVGLETQYF; DNA: TGTGCCAGCAGCCCCTGGGTAGGGGTGGGTTTGGAGACCCAGTACTTC
D: TRBD1; size: -; V: TRBV27; J: TRBJ2-1; CDR3: CASRGTGRDEQFF; DNA: TGTGCCAGCAGAGGGACAGGGAGGGATGAGCAGTTCTTC
D: -; size: -; V: TRBV4-3; J: TRBJ2-7; CDR3: CASSQVKGQAYEQYF; DNA: TGCGCCAGCAGCCAAGTAAAGGGACAAGCCTACGAGCAGTACTTC
D: -; size: -; V: TRBV29-1; J: TRBJ2-7; CDR3: CSVVSGNRETYEQYF; DNA: TGCAGCGTTGTATCAGGGAACAGGGAGACCTACGAGCAGTACTTC
D: -; size: once; V: TRBV29-1; J: TRBJ2-5; CDR3: CSVDTETQYF; DNA: TGCAGCGTTGATACGGAGACCCAGTACTTC
D: -; size: -; V: TRBV5-1; J: TRBJ1-5; CDR3: CASSFGSQTPEKPRRSECQPQHF; DNA: TGCGCCAGCAGCTTTGGCAGTCAGACACCGGAGAAACCCCGGCGGTCGGAATGTCAGCCCCAGCATTTT
D: TRBD2; size: -; V: TRBV6-1; J: TRBJ2-3; CDR3: CASRGWEGMTDTQYF; DNA: TGTGCCAGCAGGGGGTGGGAGGGGATGACAGATACGCAGTATTTT
D: -; size: -; V: TRBV28; J: TRBJ1-1; CDR3: CASSLRGWNTEAFF; DNA: TGTGCCAGCAGTTTACGGGGTTGGAACACTGAAGCTTTCTTT
D: -; size: once; V: TRBV5-8; J: TRBJ2-7; CDR3: CASSDIGRTESSYEQYF; DNA: TGTGCCAGCAGCGACATCGGACGGACGGAGAGCTCCTACGAGCAGTACTTC
D: -; size: -; V: TRBV21-1; J: TRBJ1-4; CDR3: CASSKERPAFGEKLFF; DNA: TGTGCCAGCAGCAAAGAGAGACCGGCGTTCGGGGAAAAACTGTTTTTT
D: TRBD2; size: -; V: TRBV9; J: TRBJ2-5; CDR3: CASSVRAGANQETQYF; DNA: TGTGCCAGCAGCGTTAGAGCGGGGGCCAACCAAGAGACCCAGTACTTC
D: -; size: -; V: TRBV28; J: TRBJ1-1; CDR3: CASGGAPARQTNTEAFF; DNA: TGTGCCAGCGGGGGTGCCCCCGCCCGGCAGACGAACACTGAAGCTTTCTTT
D: -; size: -; V: TRBV28; J: TRBJ1-2; CDR3: CASSLRTEPSNYGYTF; DNA: TGTGCCAGCAGTTTACGCACGGAGCCCTCTAACTATGGCTACACCTTC
D: -; size: -; V: TRBV12-5; J: TRBJ1-4; CDR3: CASGLTLRQANEKLFF; DNA: TGTGCTAGTGGTTTGACCCTCCGACAGGCTAATGAAAAACTGTTTTTT
D: -; size: once; V: TRBV9; J: TRBJ2-7; CDR3: CASSPRQAPYEQYF; DNA: TGTGCCAGCAGCCCACGACAGGCCCCCTACGAGCAGTACTTC
D: -; size: once; V: TRBV27; J: TRBJ2-2; CDR3: CASSSHPDGELFF; DNA: TGTGCCAGCAGTTCCCACCCGGACGGGGAGCTGTTTTTT
D: -; size: once; V: TRBV20-1; J: TRBJ1-2; CDR3: CSQQGAYGYTF; DNA: TGCAGTCAACAGGGAGCCTATGGCTACACCTTC
D: -; size: -; V: TRBV5-1; J: TRBJ2-7; CDR3: CASSLGRQASYEQYF; DNA: TGCGCCAGCAGCTTGGGACGACAGGCGTCCTACGAGCAGTACTTC
D: TRBD2; size: once; V: TRBV5-5; J: TRBJ2-7; CDR3: CASSPMTSLSSYEQYF; DNA: TGTGCCAGCAGCCCGATGACTAGCCTCAGCTCCTACGAGCAGTACTTC
D: -; size: -; V: TRBV11-3; J: TRBJ2-7; CDR3: CASSLRQAGNEQYF; DNA: TGTGCCAGCAGCTTACGGCAGGCCGGGAACGAGCAGTACTTC
D: -; size: -; V: TRBV13; J: TRBJ2-3; CDR3: CASSLGTPYTDTQYF; DNA: TGTGCCAGCAGCTTAGGGACACCCTACACAGATACGCAGTATTTT
D: TRBD1; size: -; V: TRBV7-9; J: TRBJ1-2; CDR3: CASSFAQGTYDGYTF; DNA: TGTGCCAGCAGCTTTGCACAGGGGACGTATGATGGCTACACCTTC
D: TRBD1; size: -; V: TRBV27; J: TRBJ1-6; CDR3: CASNPVGGDNSPLHF; DNA: TGTGCCAGCAACCCCGTAGGGGGCGACAATTCACCCCTCCACTTT
D: -; size: once; V: TRBV30; J: TRBJ1-1; CDR3: CAWTRGSSPNTEAFF; DNA: TGTGCCTGGACGAGGGGGTCATCCCCGAACACTGAAGCTTTCTTT
D: TRBD1; size: -; V: TRBV4-1; J: TRBJ1-3; CDR3: CASSQSRGPGNTIYF; DNA: TGCGCCAGCAGCCAGAGCAGGGGGCCAGGAAACACCATATATTTT
D: TRBD1; size: -; V: TRBV5-1; J: TRBJ2-7; CDR3: CASSLASDRAHEQYF; DNA: TGCGCCAGCAGCTTGGCGTCCGACAGGGCGCACGAGCAGTACTTC
D: TRBD1; size: -; V: TRBV28; J: TRBJ2-7; CDR3: CASSTIRDREAEQYF; DNA: TGTGCCAGCAGCACAATCCGGGACAGGGAAGCAGAGCAGTACTTC
D: TRBD2; size: -; V: TRBV7-2; J: TRBJ2-1; CDR3: CASSLVAGEDHNEQFF; DNA: TGTGCCAGCAGCTTAGTAGCGGGGGAGGACCACAATGAGCAGTTCTTC